The sequence of this T cell receptor beta chain was determined in a study of T cell changes during pregnancy in multiple sclerosis. Repertoires were generated with immunoSEQ multiplex PCR, while TCRdb's copy carries only in-frame clones and drops some. Of approximately 40,000 clones in the sample, about 92% were seen once. The germline gives CDR1 SGHNT, CDR2 YYREEE (reference sequence). The CDR3 runs to 13 residues. V gave up 0 bases and J gave up 8 bases; unmatched junction bases: 2. The clonotype comes from a female donor with multiple sclerosis, enrolled in a pregnancy study. The sequences come from CD8+ T cells from peripheral blood mononuclear cells, collected in the third trimester of pregnancy. The chain joins TRBV5-4 to TRBJ2-1, with 7 bases identical to TRBD1. CDR3 region: CASSLGQGDEQFF. The CDR3 region has the DNA TGTGCCAGCAGCTTGGGACAGGGCGATGAGCAGTTCTTC. Drawing the rest from reference TRBV5-4 and TRBJ2-1, the complete variable domain is ETGVTQSPTHLIKTRGQQVTLRCSSQSGHNTVSWYQQALGQGPQFIFQYYREEENGRGNFPPRFSGLQFPNYSSELNVNALELDDSALYLCASSLGQGDEQFFGPGTRLTVL.